Listed here is a single T cell receptor beta chain. The ends were cut back, 2 bases at V and 5 bases at J, with 6 bases in the middle. The CDR3 consists of 12 residues. Germline CDR1 reads ENHRY; CDR2 reads SYGVKD. In the authors' workflow: Estimation of nucleated cell counts relied on the amplification of reference gene primers. The table came from immunoSEQ multiplex PCR; TCRdb's copy has only in-frame clones and leaves some out. D and trimming come from the DNA, and the V and J calls and clone size come from that table. The sample contains about 670,000 clones, 75% to 90% of which appear only once. This entry comes from a study of blood T cell repertoires in COVID-19. Across the study: PBMCs, B-cell-depleted T cells, or T cells were the source of the cDNA or gDNA that made up the material.

V and J are TRBV10-3 and TRBJ1-1; D unclear. Sequenced material: peripheral blood. The receptor was isolated from a woman in her late teens or twenties with acute or convalescent COVID-19. Written as DNA, the CDR3 is TGTGCCATCAGTGAGACGCGGACTGAAGCTTTCTTT. It yields the protein CAISETRTEAFF.